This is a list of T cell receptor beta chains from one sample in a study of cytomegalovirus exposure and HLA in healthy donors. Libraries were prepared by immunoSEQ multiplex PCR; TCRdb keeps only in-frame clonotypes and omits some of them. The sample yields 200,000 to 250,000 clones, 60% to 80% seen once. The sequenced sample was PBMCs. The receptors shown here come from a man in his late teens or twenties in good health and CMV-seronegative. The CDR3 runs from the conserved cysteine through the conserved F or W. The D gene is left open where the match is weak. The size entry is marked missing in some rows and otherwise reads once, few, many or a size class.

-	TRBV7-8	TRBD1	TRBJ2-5	TGTGCCAGCAGCCCCATCGCCAGGGGGGAGACCCAGTACTTC	CASSPIARGETQYF
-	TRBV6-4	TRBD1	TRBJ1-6	TGTGCCAGCAGCTCCGGGACAGCCAATTCACCCCTCCACTTT	CASSSGTANSPLHF
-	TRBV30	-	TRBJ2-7	TGTGCCTGGGAAGACCTTAGGACCGCCGGAGGGTCCAAGCAGTACTTC	CAWEDLRTAGGSKQYF
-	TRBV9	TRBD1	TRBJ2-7	TGTGCCAGCAGTGCCGGTGTGACAGGGGGCGACGAGCAGTACTTC	CASSAGVTGGDEQYF
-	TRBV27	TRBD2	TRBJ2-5	TGTGCCAGCAGTTTATACGGCGGGGGGGCTGTGGAGACCCAGTACTTC	CASSLYGGGAVETQYF
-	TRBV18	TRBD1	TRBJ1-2	TGTGCCAGCTCGTCGGGACAGGATTATGGCTACACCTTC	CASSSGQDYGYTF
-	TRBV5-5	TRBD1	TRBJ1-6	TGTGCCAGCAGCTTGGAGGCAGGGGGAATGCCCCTCCACTTT	CASSLEAGGMPLHF
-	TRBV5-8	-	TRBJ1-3	TGTGCCAGCAGTTCTGGACAGACTGGAAACACCATATATTTT	CASSSGQTGNTIYF
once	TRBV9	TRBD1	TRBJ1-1	TGTGCCAGCAGCCCACACGGACAGGGAGGCACTGAAGCTTTCTTT	CASSPHGQGGTEAFF
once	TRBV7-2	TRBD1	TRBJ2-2	TGTGCCAGCAGCTTAGCCGGGACAGTTGGCACCGGGGAGCTGTTTTTT	CASSLAGTVGTGELFF
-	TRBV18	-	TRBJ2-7	TGTGCCAGCTCTAAAACTGGAGGCTCCTACGAGCAGTACTTC	CASSKTGGSYEQYF
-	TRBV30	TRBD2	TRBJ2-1	TGTGCCTGGAGTGGGACTAGCGAGTACAATGAGCAGTTCTTC	CAWSGTSEYNEQFF
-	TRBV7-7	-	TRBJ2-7	TGTGCTAGCAGCCAGGACACCAGCTACGAGCAGTACTTC	CASSQDTSYEQYF